These T cell receptor beta chains were read from a single sample in a study of blood T cell repertoires in COVID-19. This table comes from immunoSEQ multiplex PCR, and its TCRdb copy is limited to in-frame clones, with some not included. The sample consists of just under 350,000 clones, 83% of them appearing once. The sequenced sample consisted of peripheral blood. The receptors shown here come from a man aged 25-40 years with active or convalescent COVID-19. The CDR3 runs from the conserved cysteine through the conserved F or W. D genes are given only for firm matches. Clone size, where shown, is once, few, many, or a class for clones that have expanded.

size	D	J	V	CDR3	DNA
.	TRBD1	TRBJ1-1	TRBV18	CASSATGGENTEAFF	TGTGCCAGCTCAGCTACAGGGGGAGAAAACACTGAAGCTTTCTTT
.	.	TRBJ2-3	TRBV5-4	CASSPPGLGTDTQYF	TGTGCCAGCAGCCCCCCGGGGTTGGGCACAGATACGCAGTATTTT
.	TRBD1	TRBJ2-7	TRBV9	CASSVGDRGHEQYF	TGTGCCAGCAGCGTAGGGGACAGGGGTCACGAGCAGTACTTC
.	TRBD1	TRBJ1-2	TRBV5-1	CASRNSGQGYGYTF	TGCGCCAGCAGAAACTCGGGACAGGGCTATGGCTACACCTTC
few	.	TRBJ2-7	TRBV6-5	CASLPQGIYEQYF	TGTGCCAGCCTACCGCAGGGAATCTACGAGCAGTACTTC
.	.	TRBJ2-2	TRBV24-1	CATEGGNTGELFF	TGTGCCACCGAGGGAGGGAACACCGGGGAGCTGTTTTTT
.	.	TRBJ1-1	TRBV27	CASSFRGMTTEAFF	TGTGCCAGCAGTTTTCGGGGAATGACGACTGAAGCTTTCTTT
.	TRBD1	TRBJ2-5	TRBV15	CATSRDRGQETQYF	TGTGCCACCAGCAGGGACAGGGGCCAAGAGACCCAGTACTTC
.	.	TRBJ1-1	TRBV10-3	CAISPGTTHTEAFF	TGTGCCATCAGTCCCGGGACAACGCACACTGAAGCTTTCTTT
.	TRBD1	TRBJ2-7	TRBV7-9	CASSPRQGGLYEQYF	TGTGCCAGCAGCCCCCGACAGGGGGGGTTATACGAGCAGTACTTC
.	.	TRBJ2-7	TRBV20-1	CSARELEQYF	TGCAGTGCCCGCGAGCTGGAGCAGTACTTC
.	.	TRBJ2-3	TRBV30	CAWSIVTDTQYF	TGTGCCTGGAGCATAGTCACAGATACGCAGTATTTT
.	.	TRBJ1-2	TRBV11-3	CASSGRGPNYGYTF	TGTGCCAGCAGCGGGAGAGGGCCAAACTATGGCTACACCTTC
.	TRBD2	TRBJ2-1	TRBV6-5	CASSLLAIEQFF	TGTGCCAGCAGTTTACTAGCGATTGAGCAGTTCTTC
.	.	TRBJ1-4	TRBV19	CASSDSPATNEKLFF	TGTGCCAGTAGTGACAGTCCTGCAACTAATGAAAAACTGTTTTTT
.	.	TRBJ1-1	TRBV6-5	CASSRGQGAEAFF	TGTGCCAGTTCCCGGGGACAAGGGGCTGAAGCTTTCTTT
once	.	TRBJ1-2	TRBV7-2	CASSRLQSGDTF	TGTGCCAGCAGCCGCCTGCAGTCCGGGGACACCTTC
.	TRBD1	TRBJ1-2	TRBV7-8	CASSLPGQGDYGYTF	TGTGCCAGCAGCTTACCGGGACAGGGCGACTATGGCTACACCTTC
.	TRBD2	TRBJ2-1	TRBV5-5	CASSSGLAGSISYNEQFF	TGTGCCAGCAGCAGCGGACTAGCGGGATCAATCTCCTACAATGAGCAGTTCTTC
.	.	TRBJ1-1	TRBV28	CASSLPTEAFF	TGTGCCAGCAGCCTTCCCACTGAAGCTTTCTTT
.	.	TRBJ1-5	TRBV19	CATRGRGNQPQHF	TGTGCCACAAGGGGGAGGGGAAATCAGCCCCAGCATTTT
.	.	TRBJ1-2	TRBV4-3	CASSQDLRSDYGYTF	TGCGCCAGCAGCCAAGATTTAAGGAGTGACTATGGCTACACCTTC
.	TRBD1	TRBJ1-4	TRBV24-1	CATSDEGDRGKVANEKLFF	TGTGCCACCAGTGATGAGGGAGACAGGGGGAAAGTCGCTAATGAAAAACTGTTTTTT
.	TRBD1	TRBJ2-2	TRBV6-5	CASSTGGDTGELFF	TGTGCCAGTAGTACAGGGGGCGACACCGGGGAGCTGTTTTTT
.	.	TRBJ2-1	TRBV7-2	CASSLEVGGMEFF	TGTGCCAGCAGCTTAGAGGTTGGCGGGATGGAGTTCTTC
.	.	TRBJ1-1	TRBV5-4	CASIDPDGDTEAFF	TGTGCCAGCATCGACCCCGACGGGGACACTGAAGCTTTCTTT
once	TRBD1	TRBJ1-2	TRBV4-3	CASSQGGQEPYGYTF	TGCGCCAGCAGCCAAGGGGGACAGGAGCCCTATGGCTACACCTTC
.	.	TRBJ1-5	TRBV18	CASSPMDSSFNQPQHF	TGTGCCAGCTCACCCATGGACAGCTCCTTTAACCAGCCCCAGCATTTT
.	.	TRBJ1-4	TRBV15	CATSAQDRGEKLFF	TGTGCCACCAGCGCACAGGATAGGGGGGAAAAACTGTTTTTT
few	TRBD2	TRBJ2-5	TRBV3-1/TRBV3-2	CASSQVGGGLTETQYF	TGTGCCAGCAGCCAAGTCGGGGGGGGCTTAACAGAGACCCAGTACTTC
.	.	TRBJ2-3	TRBV7-2	CASSLRAGHTDTQYF	TGTGCCAGCAGCTTAAGAGCGGGCCACACAGATACGCAGTATTTT
.	TRBD2	TRBJ2-2	TRBV4-2	CASSQEFPSGVTNTGELFF	TGTGCCAGCAGCCAAGAATTCCCTAGCGGAGTCACGAACACCGGGGAGCTGTTTTTT
.	.	TRBJ2-7	TRBV20-1	CSVKTGYEQYF	TGCAGTGTTAAGACTGGTTACGAGCAGTACTTC
.	.	TRBJ2-7	TRBV5-6	CASSTRNGVSIYEQYF	TGTGCCAGCAGTACCCGGAACGGGGTATCAATTTACGAGCAGTACTTC
.	.	TRBJ2-1	TRBV27	CASTRLNEQFF	TGTGCCAGCACCCGTCTGAATGAGCAGTTCTTC